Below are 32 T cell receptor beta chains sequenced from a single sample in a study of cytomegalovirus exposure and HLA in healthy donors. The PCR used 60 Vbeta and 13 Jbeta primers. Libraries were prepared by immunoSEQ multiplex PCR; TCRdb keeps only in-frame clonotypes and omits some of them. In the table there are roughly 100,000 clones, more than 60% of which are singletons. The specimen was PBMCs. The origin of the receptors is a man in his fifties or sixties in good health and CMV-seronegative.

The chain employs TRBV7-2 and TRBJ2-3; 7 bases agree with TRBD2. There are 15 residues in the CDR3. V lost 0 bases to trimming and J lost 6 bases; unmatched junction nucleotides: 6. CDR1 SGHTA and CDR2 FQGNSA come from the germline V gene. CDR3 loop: CASSLAIAGRDTQYF. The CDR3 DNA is TGTGCCAGCAGCTTAGCGATAGCGGGCCGTGATACGCAGTATTTT.

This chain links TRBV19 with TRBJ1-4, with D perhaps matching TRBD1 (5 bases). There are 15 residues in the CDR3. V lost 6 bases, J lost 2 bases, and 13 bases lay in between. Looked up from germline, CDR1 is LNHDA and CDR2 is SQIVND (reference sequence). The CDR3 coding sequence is TGTGCCAGTAGGCGGGGCAGGGCCACTAATGAAAAACTGTTTTTT. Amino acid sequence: CASRRGRATNEKLFF.

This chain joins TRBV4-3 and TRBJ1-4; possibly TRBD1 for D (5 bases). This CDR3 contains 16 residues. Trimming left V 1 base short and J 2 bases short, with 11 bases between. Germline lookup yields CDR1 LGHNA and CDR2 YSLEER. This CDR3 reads CASSQGGGSTNEKLFF. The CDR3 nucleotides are TGCGCCAGCAGCCAAGGGGGGGGGTCCACTAATGAAAAACTGTTTTTT.

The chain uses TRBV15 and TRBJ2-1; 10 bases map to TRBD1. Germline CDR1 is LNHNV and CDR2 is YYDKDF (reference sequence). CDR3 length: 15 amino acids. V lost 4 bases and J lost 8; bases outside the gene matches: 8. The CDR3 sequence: CATSISGTGVDEQFF. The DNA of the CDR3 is TGTGCCACCAGCATTTCCGGGACAGGGGTCGATGAGCAGTTCTTC.

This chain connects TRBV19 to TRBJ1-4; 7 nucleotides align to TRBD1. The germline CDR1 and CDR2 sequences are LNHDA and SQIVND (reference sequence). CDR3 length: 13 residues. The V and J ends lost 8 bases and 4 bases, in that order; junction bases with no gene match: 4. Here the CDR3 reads CASSGQFNEKLFF. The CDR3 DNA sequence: TGTGCCAGTTCGGGACAGTTTAATGAAAAACTGTTTTTT.

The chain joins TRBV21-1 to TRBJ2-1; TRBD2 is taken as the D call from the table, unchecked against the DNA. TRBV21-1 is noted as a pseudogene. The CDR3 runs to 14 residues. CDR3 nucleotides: TGTGCCAGCAGCAAGGGAGGAGAATACAATGAGCAGTTCTTC. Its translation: CASSKGGEYNEQFF.

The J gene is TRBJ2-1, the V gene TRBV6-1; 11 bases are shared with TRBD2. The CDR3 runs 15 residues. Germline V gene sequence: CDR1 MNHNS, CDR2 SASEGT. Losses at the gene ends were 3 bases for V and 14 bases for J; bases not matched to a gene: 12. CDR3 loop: CASSEASGGPTGEFF. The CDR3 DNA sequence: TGTGCCAGCAGTGAGGCTAGCGGGGGGCCCACGGGGGAGTTCTTC.

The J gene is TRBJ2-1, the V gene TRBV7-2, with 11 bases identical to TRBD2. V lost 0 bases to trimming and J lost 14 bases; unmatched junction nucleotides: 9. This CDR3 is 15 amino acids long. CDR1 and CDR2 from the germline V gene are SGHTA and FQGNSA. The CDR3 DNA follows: TGTGCCAGCAGCTTAGCGGCTAGCGGGGGGTCTTTTAAGTTCTTC. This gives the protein CASSLAASGGSFKFF.

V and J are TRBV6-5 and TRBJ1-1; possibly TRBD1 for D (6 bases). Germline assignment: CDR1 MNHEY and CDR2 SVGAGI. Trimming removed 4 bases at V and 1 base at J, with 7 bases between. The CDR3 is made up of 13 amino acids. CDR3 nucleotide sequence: TGTGCCAGCAGTTGGGGGCCGAACACTGAAGCTTTCTTT. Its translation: CASSWGPNTEAFF.

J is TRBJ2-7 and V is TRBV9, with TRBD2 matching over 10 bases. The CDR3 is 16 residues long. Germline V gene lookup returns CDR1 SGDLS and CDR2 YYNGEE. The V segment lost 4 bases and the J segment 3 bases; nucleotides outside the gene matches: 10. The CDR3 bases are TGTGCCAGCAGCCCTCAGGCTAGCGGGGGTCTCTACGAGCAGTACTTC. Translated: CASSPQASGGLYEQYF. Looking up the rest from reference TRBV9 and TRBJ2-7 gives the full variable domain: DSGVTQTPKHLITATGQRVTLRCSPRSGDLSVYWYQQSLDQGLQFLIQYYNGEERAKGNILERFSAQQFPDLHSELNLSSLELGDSALYFCASSPQASGGLYEQYFGPGTRLTVT.

The CDR3 protein is CASSIFGASTDTQYF. The CDR3 DNA is TGCGCCAGCTCAATTTTTGGGGCGAGCACAGATACGCAGTATTTT. The chain joins TRBV5-1 to TRBJ2-3, with D maybe TRBD1 (5 bases). The V and J ends lost 7 bases and 0 bases respectively, with 15 bases between them. Germline values: CDR1 SGHRS, CDR2 YFSETQ. This CDR3 is built from 15 residues. The whole variable domain, remainder taken from reference TRBV5-1 and TRBJ2-3, is KAGVTQTPRYLIKTRGQQVTLSCSPISGHRSVSWYQQTPGQGLQFLFEYFSETQRNKGNFPGRFSGRQFSNSRSEMNVSTLELGDSALYLCASSIFGASTDTQYFGPGTRLTVL.

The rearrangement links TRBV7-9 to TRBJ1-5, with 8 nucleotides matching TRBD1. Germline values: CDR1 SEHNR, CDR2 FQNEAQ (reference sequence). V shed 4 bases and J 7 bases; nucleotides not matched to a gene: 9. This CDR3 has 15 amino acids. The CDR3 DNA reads TGTGCCAGCAGCTCCGGGACAGGTATAGCCCAGCCCCAGCATTTT. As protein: CASSSGTGIAQPQHF.

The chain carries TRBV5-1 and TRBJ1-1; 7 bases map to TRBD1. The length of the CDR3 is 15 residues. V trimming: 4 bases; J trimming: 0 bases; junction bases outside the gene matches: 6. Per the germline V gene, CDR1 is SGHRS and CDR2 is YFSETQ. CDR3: CASSVQTGMNTEAFF. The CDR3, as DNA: TGCGCCAGCAGCGTACAGACAGGGATGAACACTGAAGCTTTCTTT.

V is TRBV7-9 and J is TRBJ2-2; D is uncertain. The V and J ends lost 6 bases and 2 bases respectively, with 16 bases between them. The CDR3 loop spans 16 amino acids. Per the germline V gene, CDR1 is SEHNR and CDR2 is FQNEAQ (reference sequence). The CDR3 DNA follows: TGTGCCAGCAGTCTTCATCGTCGGAGCAACACCGGGGAGCTGTTTTTT. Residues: CASSLHRRSNTGELFF.

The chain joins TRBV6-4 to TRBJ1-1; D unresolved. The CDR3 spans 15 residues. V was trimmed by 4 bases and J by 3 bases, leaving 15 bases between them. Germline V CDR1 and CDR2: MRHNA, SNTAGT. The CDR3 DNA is TGTGCCAGCAGTGTTCGAGGATTCGGGGACACTGAAGCTTTCTTT. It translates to CASSVRGFGDTEAFF.

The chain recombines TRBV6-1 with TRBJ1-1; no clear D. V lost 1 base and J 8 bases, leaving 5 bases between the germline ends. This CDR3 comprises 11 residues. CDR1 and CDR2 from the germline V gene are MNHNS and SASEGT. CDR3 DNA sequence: TGTGCCAGCAGTGAAGTCAGGGAAGCTTTCTTT. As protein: CASSEVREAFF.

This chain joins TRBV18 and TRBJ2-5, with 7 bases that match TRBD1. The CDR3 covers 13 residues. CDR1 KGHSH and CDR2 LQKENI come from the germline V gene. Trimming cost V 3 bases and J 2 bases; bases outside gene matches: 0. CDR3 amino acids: CASSPGQQETQYF. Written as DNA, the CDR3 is TGTGCCAGCTCACCGGGACAGCAAGAGACCCAGTACTTC.

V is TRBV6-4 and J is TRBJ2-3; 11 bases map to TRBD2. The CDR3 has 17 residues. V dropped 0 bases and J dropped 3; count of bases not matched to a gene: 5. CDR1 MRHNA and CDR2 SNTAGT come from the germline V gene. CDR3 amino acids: CASSDSTSSGGTDTQYF. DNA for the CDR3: TGTGCCAGCAGTGACTCGACGTCTAGCGGGGGGACAGATACGCAGTATTTT.

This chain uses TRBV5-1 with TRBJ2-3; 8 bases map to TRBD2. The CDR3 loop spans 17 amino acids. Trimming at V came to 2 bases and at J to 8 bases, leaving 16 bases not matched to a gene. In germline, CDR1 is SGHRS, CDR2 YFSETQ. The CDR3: CASSFPRGDPLGVTQYF. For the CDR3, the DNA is TGCGCCAGCAGCTTCCCGCGGGGGGACCCCCTTGGGGTTACGCAGTATTTT.

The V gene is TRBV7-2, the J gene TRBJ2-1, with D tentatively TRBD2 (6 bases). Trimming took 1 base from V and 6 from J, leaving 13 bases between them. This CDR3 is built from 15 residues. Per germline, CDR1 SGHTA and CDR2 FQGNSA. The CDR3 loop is CASSLVSMEGNEQFF. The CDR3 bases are TGTGCCAGCAGCTTAGTGTCCATGGAGGGCAATGAGCAGTTCTTC.

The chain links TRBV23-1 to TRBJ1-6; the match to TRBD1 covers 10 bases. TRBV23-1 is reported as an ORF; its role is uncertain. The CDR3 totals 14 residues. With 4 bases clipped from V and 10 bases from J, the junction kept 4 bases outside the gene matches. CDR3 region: CASSRGTGDSPLHF. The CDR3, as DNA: TGCGCCAGCAGTCGCGGGACAGGGGACTCACCCCTCCACTTT.

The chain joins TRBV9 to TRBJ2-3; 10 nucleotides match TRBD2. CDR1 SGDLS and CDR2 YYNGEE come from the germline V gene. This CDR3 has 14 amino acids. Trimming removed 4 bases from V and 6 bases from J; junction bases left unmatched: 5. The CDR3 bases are TGTGCCAGCAGCCCACTAGCGGGGTCGGATACGCAGTATTTT. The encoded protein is CASSPLAGSDTQYF.

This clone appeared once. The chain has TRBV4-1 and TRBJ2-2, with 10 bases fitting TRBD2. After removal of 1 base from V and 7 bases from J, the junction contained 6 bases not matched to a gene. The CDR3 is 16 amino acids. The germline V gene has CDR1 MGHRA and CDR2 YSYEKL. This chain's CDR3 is CASSQALAGEHGELFF. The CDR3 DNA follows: TGCGCCAGCAGCCAAGCCCTAGCGGGGGAGCACGGGGAGCTGTTTTTT.

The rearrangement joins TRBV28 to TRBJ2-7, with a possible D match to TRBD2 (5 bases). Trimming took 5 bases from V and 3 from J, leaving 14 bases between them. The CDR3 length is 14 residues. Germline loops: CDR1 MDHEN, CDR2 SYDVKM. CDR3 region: CASSLLLGDYEQYV. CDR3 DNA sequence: TGTGCCAGCAGTCTCCTTCTGGGAGACTACGAGCAGTACGTC.

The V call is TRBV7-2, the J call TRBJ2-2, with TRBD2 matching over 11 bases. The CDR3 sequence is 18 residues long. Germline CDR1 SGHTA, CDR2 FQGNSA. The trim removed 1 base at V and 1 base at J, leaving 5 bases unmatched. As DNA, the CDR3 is TGTGCCAGCAGCTTAGGATGGCTAGCGGGGGGGAACACCGGGGAGCTGTTTTTT. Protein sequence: CASSLGWLAGGNTGELFF.

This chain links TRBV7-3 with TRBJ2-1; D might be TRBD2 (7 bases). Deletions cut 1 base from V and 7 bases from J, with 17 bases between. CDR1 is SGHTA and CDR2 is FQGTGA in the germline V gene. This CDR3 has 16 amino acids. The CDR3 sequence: CASSLNPGGGRNEQFF. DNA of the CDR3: TGTGCCAGCAGCTTAAATCCTGGCGGGGGCAGGAATGAGCAGTTCTTC. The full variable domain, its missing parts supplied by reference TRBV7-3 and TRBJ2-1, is GAGVSQTPSNKVTEKGKYVELRCDPISGHTALYWYRQSLGQGPEFLIYFQGTGAADDSGLPNDRFFAVRPEGSVSTLKIQRTERGDSAVYLCASSLNPGGGRNEQFFGPGTRLTVL.

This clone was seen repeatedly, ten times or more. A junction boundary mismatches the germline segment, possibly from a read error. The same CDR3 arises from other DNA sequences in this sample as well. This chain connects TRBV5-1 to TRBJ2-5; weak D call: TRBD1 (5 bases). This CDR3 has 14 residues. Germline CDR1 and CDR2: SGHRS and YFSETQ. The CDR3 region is CASSLSQGIETQYF. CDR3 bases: TGTGCCAGCAGCTTGTCCCAGGGTATAGAGACCCAGTACTTC.

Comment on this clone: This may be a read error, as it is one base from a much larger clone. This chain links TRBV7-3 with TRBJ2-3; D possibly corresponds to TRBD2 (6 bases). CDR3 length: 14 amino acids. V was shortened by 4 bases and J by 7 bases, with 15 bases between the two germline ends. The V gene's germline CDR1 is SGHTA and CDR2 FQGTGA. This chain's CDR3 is CASSSGLFTYTQYF. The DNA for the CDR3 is TGTGCCAGCAGCTCAGGACTATTTACATATACGCAGTATTTT.

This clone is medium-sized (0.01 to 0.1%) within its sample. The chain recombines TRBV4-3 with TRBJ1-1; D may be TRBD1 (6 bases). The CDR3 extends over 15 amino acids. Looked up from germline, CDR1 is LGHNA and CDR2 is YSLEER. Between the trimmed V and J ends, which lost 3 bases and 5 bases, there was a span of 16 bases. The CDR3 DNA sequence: TGCGCCAGCAGCCAGGGAAGGAAGGGGGGGACTGAAGCTTTCTTT. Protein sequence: CASSQGRKGGTEAFF.

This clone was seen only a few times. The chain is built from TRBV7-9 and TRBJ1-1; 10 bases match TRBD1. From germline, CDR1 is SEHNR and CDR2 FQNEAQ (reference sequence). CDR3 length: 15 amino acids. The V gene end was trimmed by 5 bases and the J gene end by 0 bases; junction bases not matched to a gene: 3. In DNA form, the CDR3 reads TGTGCCAGCAGCGGAGGGACAGGGGTGAACACTGAAGCTTTCTTT. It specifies CASSGGTGVNTEAFF.

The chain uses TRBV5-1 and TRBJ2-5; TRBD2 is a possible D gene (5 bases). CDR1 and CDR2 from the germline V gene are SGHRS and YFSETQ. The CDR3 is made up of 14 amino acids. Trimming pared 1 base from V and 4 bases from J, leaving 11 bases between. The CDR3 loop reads CASSLFLEGETQYF. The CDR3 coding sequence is TGCGCCAGCAGCTTGTTCCTTGAGGGAGAGACCCAGTACTTC.

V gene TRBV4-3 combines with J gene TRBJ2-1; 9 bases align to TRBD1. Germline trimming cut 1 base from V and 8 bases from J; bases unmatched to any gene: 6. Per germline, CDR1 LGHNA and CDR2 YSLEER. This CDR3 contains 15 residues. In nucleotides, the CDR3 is TGCGCCAGCAGCCAAGGGGACAGGGAGATCGATGAGCAGTTCTTC. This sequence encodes CASSQGDREIDEQFF.